The following is a T cell receptor beta chain sequence with its context. Profiling relied on immunoSEQ multiplex PCR, and the TCRdb table lists in-frame clones only, not all of them. The table records around 41,000 clones, about 85% of them present only once. This specimen belongs to a study of blood T cell repertoires in COVID-19. Material for sequencing was peripheral blood. The receptor was derived from a human donor in a cohort sampled during active COVID-19.

CDR3 protein: CASSWGLRGEQFF. The CDR3 DNA reads TGCGCCAGCAGCTGGGGACTACGGGGTGAGCAGTTCTTC. The chain links TRBV5-1 to TRBJ2-1, with 7 bases that match TRBD2. Germline CDR1 is SGHRS and CDR2 is YFSETQ. The CDR3 extends over 13 amino acids. V shed 3 bases, J shed 9 bases, and the junction held 6 bases outside the gene matches.